These 22 T cell receptor beta chains share one sample of origin, sequenced in a study of blood T cell repertoires in COVID-19. Using immunoSEQ multiplex PCR, the repertoire was profiled, and TCRdb retains in-frame clones only, with some absent. The data show 180,000 or so clones, with more than 70% seen just once and 6.2% held by the top ten. Sequenced: PBMCs or T cells enriched from blood (not recorded which). All receptors come from a man between 40 and 49 years old who had recovered from COVID-19.

The chain combines TRBV10-1 with TRBJ1-1; D remains unclear. Deletions cut 0 bases from V and 0 bases from J, with 11 bases between. Germline CDR1 is WNHNN and CDR2 is SYGVQD (reference sequence). The length of the CDR3 is 16 residues. Here the CDR3 reads CASSESPEKMNTEAFF. CDR3 sequence (DNA): TGCGCCAGCAGTGAGTCCCCAGAAAAGATGAACACTGAAGCTTTCTTT.

This clone was recorded a few times. V usage is TRBV15 and J usage is TRBJ1-2; D is possibly TRBD1 (6 bases). The CDR3 has 14 amino acids. V was cut by 5 bases and J by 8 bases, with 18 bases left in between. Germline lookup yields CDR1 LNHNV and CDR2 YYDKDF (reference sequence). CDR3 loop: CATSDDNPGEGYTF. CDR3 coding DNA: TGTGCCACCAGCGATGATAACCCAGGGGAAGGCTACACCTTC.

The chain uses TRBV27 and TRBJ2-3, with D unclear. Trimming cost V 6 bases and J 3 bases, with 4 bases left between them. CDR1 and CDR2 (germline): MNHEY, SMNVEV (reference sequence). The length of the CDR3 is 11 residues. For the CDR3, the DNA is TGTGCCAGCAGCCAGACAGATACGCAGTATTTT. It translates to CASSQTDTQYF.

The V and J genes are TRBV12-5 and TRBJ1-2; no firm D call. V lost 1 base, J lost 6 bases, and 9 bases lay in between. The CDR3 is 13 residues long. From germline, CDR1 is LGHNT and CDR2 FRNRAP. DNA of the CDR3: TGTGCTAGTGGTTTGGGCCTCACTGATGGCTACACCTTC. It specifies CASGLGLTDGYTF.

The chain combines TRBV19 with TRBJ1-1; TRBD1 matches at 7 bases. This CDR3 is 14 amino acids long. CDR1 and CDR2 from the germline V gene are LNHDA and SQIVND (reference sequence). The V segment lost 5 bases and the J segment 7 bases; nucleotides outside the gene matches: 10. The CDR3, as DNA: TGTGCCAGTAGTCTCCTCGGACAGGTCCGTGAAGCTTTCTTT. This encodes CASSLLGQVREAFF.

This clone appeared a few times. The chain is built from TRBV12-3 or TRBV12-4 and TRBJ2-1; a possible D gene is TRBD1 (6 bases). This CDR3 region has 13 residues. Trimming took off 4 bases at V and 7 bases at J, with 11 bases between the two ends. Here the CDR3 DNA reads TGTGCCAGCAGTTCTTCCACAGGGAATGAGCAGTTCTTC. Protein: CASSSSTGNEQFF.

By share, this clone ranks as medium-sized. The chain uses TRBV18 and TRBJ1-1, with a weak D call TRBD1 (6 bases). CDR1 is KGHSH, CDR2 LQKENI, per germline. V was cut by 3 bases and J by 1 base, with 15 bases left in between. This CDR3 has 16 residues. DNA of the CDR3: TGTGCCAGCTCACCCCCTAGCCAGGGGTCGAACACTGAAGCTTTCTTT. Protein product: CASSPPSQGSNTEAFF.

The rearrangement joins TRBV7-2 to TRBJ2-7; D may be TRBD1 (5 bases). The ends were cut back, 5 bases at V and 2 bases at J, with 16 bases in the middle. The CDR3 consists of 15 residues. Germline V CDR1 and CDR2: SGHTA, FQGNSA. The CDR3 reads CASSPPGNPTYEQYF. The CDR3 DNA sequence: TGTGCCAGCAGCCCCCCAGGGAACCCCACCTACGAGCAGTACTTC.

The chain carries TRBV19 and TRBJ2-7; D possibly corresponds to TRBD1 (6 bases). With 5 bases removed from V and 2 bases from J, the gap between germline ends came to 19 bases. There are 16 residues in the CDR3. Germline V gene sequence: CDR1 LNHDA, CDR2 SQIVND (reference sequence). CDR3 nucleotides: TGTGCCAGTAGTCCGGGGAGACAGGTTCTCACCTACGAGCAGTACTTC. It yields the protein CASSPGRQVLTYEQYF.

The chain is built from TRBV19 and TRBJ1-1; D gene unclear. Deletions cut 5 bases from V and 1 base from J, with 20 bases between. The V gene's germline CDR1 is LNHDA and CDR2 SQIVND (reference sequence). The CDR3 extends over 17 amino acids. The CDR3 DNA reads as TGTGCCAGTAGTCCCCCCCCGAATCGGGGTAGGAACACTGAAGCTTTCTTT. Translated, it gives CASSPPPNRGRNTEAFF.

The CDR3 is CATRDRPTDTQYF. CDR3 sequence (DNA): TGTGCCACACGGGACAGGCCCACAGATACGCAGTATTTT. The rearrangement links TRBV24-1 to TRBJ2-3; TRBD1 agrees at 8 bases. Germline CDR1 reads KGHDR; CDR2 reads SFDVKD. There are 13 residues in the CDR3. V gave up 10 bases and J gave up 2 bases; unmatched junction bases: 4.

The V call is TRBV5-1, the J call TRBJ1-4, with 12 positions matching TRBD1. There are 15 residues in the CDR3. V lost 1 base, J lost 8 bases, and 3 bases stayed unmatched. Germline lookup yields CDR1 SGHRS and CDR2 YFSETQ. The chain's CDR3 is CASSLSGTGGEKLFF. CDR3 DNA sequence: TGCGCCAGCAGCTTGTCCGGGACAGGGGGCGAAAAACTGTTTTTT.

The V and J genes are TRBV10-3 and TRBJ1-6; weak D call: TRBD1 (5 bases). V lost 6 bases and J lost 1, with 19 bases in between. This CDR3 has 18 amino acids. Germline V CDR1 and CDR2: ENHRY, SYGVKD. The CDR3 region is CAISRALAYRSYNSPLHF. For the CDR3, the DNA is TGTGCCATCAGCAGGGCCTTGGCATATAGGTCCTATAATTCACCCCTCCACTTT.

This chain uses TRBV14 with TRBJ2-5, with D uncertain. The CDR3 contains 12 residues. CDR1 is SGHDN, CDR2 FVKESK, per germline. V was clipped by 2 bases and J by 5 bases, with 6 bases between them. For the CDR3, the DNA is TGTGCCAGCAGCCAAACTCGGGAGACCCAGTACTTC. Translating it yields CASSQTRETQYF.

The rearrangement links TRBV5-8 to TRBJ2-5; TRBD2 matches at 7 bases. Germline CDR1 SGHTS, CDR2 YDEGEE. V shed 5 bases, J shed 5 bases, and the junction held 9 bases outside the gene matches. This CDR3 has 14 amino acids. This CDR3 is CASRILGGGETQYF. The CDR3 nucleotides read TGTGCCAGCAGGATTTTGGGGGGAGGGGAGACCCAGTACTTC.

The J gene is TRBJ2-3, the V gene TRBV5-1, with D possibly TRBD2 on 5 matching bases. The CDR3 totals 14 residues. V lost 3 bases and J lost 14, with 22 bases in between. From germline, CDR1 is SGHRS and CDR2 YFSETQ. CDR3 region: CASSSPSGSGSTYF. The CDR3, as DNA: TGCGCCAGCAGCTCTCCTTCGGGGAGCGGTTCAACGTATTTT.

The rearrangement uses TRBV10-2 and TRBJ2-3; a possible D gene is TRBD1 (6 bases). V was trimmed by 6 bases and J by 4 bases, leaving 11 bases between them. The CDR3 is made up of 13 amino acids. Germline CDR1 is WSHSY and CDR2 is SAAADI. The CDR3 DNA is TGCGCCAGCAGCTGGACAGTATCAGATACGCAGTATTTT. Translated, it gives CASSWTVSDTQYF.

The V gene is TRBV28, the J gene TRBJ2-3, with 9 bases matching TRBD2. The CDR3 is made up of 13 amino acids. Germline V gene lookup returns CDR1 MDHEN and CDR2 SYDVKM. Trimming removed 8 bases from V and 5 bases from J; junction bases left unmatched: 5. The CDR3, as DNA: TGTGCCAGCGCCCTAGCGGGAATAGATACGCAGTATTTT. It codes for CASALAGIDTQYF. Complete variable domain (other parts from reference TRBV28 and TRBJ2-3): DVKVTQSSRYLVKRTGEKVFLECVQDMDHENMFWYRQDPGLGLRLIYFSYDVKMKEKGDIPEGYSVSREKKERFSLILESASTNQTSMYLCASALAGIDTQYFGPGTRLTVL.

This clone was seen a few times. The CDR3 coding sequence is TGTGCCAGCAGCCCCGCGGGGCGCACTGAAGCTTTCTTT. It codes for CASSPAGRTEAFF. The rearrangement joins TRBV11-2 to TRBJ1-1; D might be TRBD1 (5 bases). V lost 5 bases to trimming and J lost 4 bases, with 11 bases between them. The CDR3 extends over 13 amino acids. Germline loops: CDR1 SGHAT, CDR2 FQNNGV.

The rearrangement links TRBV7-3 to TRBJ2-1; 8 bases are a match to TRBD2. The J segment lost 13 bases and the V segment lost 6 bases, leaving 11 bases of the junction unmatched. This CDR3 spans 13 amino acids. Germline CDR1 is SGHTA and CDR2 is FQGTGA. The CDR3 DNA is TGTGCCAGCAGTCCCTCGCGGGGGGACACACAGTTCTTC. It encodes CASSPSRGDTQFF.

This rearrangement joins TRBV30 to TRBJ2-3, with TRBD1 matching over 7 bases. CDR1 is GTSNPN and CDR2 is SVGIG in the germline V gene (reference sequence). The CDR3 consists of 15 residues. Trimming at V came to 2 bases and at J to 0 bases, leaving 5 bases not matched to a gene. CDR3 coding DNA: TGTGCCTGGAGTACGGGGACAGCCAGCACAGATACGCAGTATTTT. Protein: CAWSTGTASTDTQYF.

The gene calls are TRBV19 and TRBJ1-5; TRBD1 agrees at 7 bases. V was clipped by 1 base and J by 7 bases; unmatched bases: 4. The CDR3 is 14 amino acids. Germline V lookup: CDR1 LNHDA, CDR2 SQIVND (reference sequence). The CDR3 is CASSIAGTDQPQHF. The CDR3 bases are TGTGCCAGTAGTATAGCCGGGACAGACCAGCCCCAGCATTTT.